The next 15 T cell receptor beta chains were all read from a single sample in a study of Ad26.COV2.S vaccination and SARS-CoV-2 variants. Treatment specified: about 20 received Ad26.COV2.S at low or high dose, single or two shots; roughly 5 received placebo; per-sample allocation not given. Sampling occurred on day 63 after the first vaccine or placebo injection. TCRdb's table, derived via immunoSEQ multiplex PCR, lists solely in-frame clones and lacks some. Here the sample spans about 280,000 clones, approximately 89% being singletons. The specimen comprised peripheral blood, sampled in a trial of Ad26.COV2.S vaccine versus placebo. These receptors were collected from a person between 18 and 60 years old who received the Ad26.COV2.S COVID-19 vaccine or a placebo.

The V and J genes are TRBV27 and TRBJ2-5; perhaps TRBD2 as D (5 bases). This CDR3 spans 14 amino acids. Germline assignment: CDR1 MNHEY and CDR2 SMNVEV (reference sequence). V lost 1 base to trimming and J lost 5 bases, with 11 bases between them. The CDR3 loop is CASSLYTGMETQYF. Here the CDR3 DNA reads TGTGCCAGCAGTTTATATACGGGGATGGAGACCCAGTACTTC.

The CDR3 bases are TGTGCCACCAGCAGAGATACGGGGTCTCCAAAGGGCTACGAGCAGTACTTC. This translates into CATSRDTGSPKGYEQYF. The rearrangement links TRBV15 to TRBJ2-7, with D maybe TRBD2 (5 bases). This CDR3 region has 17 residues. Germline V CDR1 and CDR2: LNHNV, YYDKDF (reference sequence). V was shortened by 0 bases and J by 3 bases, with 18 bases between the two germline ends.

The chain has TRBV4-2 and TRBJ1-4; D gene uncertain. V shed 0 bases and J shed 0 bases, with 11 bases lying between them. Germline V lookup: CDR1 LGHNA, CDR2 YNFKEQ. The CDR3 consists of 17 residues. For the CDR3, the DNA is TGTGCCAGCAGCCAAGATCAGAAGGGCCCAACTAATGAAAAACTGTTTTTT. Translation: CASSQDQKGPTNEKLFF.

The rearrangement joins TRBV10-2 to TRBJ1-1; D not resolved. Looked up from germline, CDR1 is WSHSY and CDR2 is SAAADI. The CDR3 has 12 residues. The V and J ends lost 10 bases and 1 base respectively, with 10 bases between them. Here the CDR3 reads CATRYRNTEAFF. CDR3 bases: TGCGCCACCCGTTACAGGAACACTGAAGCTTTCTTT.

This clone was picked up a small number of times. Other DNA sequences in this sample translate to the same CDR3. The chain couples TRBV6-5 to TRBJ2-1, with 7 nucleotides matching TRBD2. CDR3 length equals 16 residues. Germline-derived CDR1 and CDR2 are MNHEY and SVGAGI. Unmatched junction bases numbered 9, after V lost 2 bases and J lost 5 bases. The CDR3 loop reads CASSYGPASGHNEQFF. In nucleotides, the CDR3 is TGTGCCAGCAGTTACGGCCCGGCTAGCGGCCACAATGAGCAGTTCTTC.

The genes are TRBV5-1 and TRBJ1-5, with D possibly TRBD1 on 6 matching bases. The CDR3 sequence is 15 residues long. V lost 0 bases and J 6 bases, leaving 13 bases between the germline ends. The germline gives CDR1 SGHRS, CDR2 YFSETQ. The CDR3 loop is CASSLEGGTGQPQHF. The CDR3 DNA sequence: TGCGCCAGCAGCTTGGAGGGGGGTACCGGTCAGCCCCAGCATTTT.

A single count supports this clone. The CDR3: CASSTGTYHGSPLHF. The CDR3 bases are TGTGCCAGCAGCACGGGGACGTACCATGGGTCACCCCTCCACTTT. The chain employs TRBV3-1 (or the pseudogene TRBV3-2) and TRBJ1-6; D is perhaps TRBD1 (5 bases). The V end lost 5 bases, the J end lost 10 bases, and 18 bases lay between the germline ends. The V gene's germline CDR1 is LGHDT and CDR2 YNNKEL (reference sequence). The CDR3 length is 15 residues.

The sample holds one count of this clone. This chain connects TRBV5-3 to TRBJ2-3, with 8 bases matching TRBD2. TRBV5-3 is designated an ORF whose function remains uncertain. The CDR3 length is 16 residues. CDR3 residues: CYQKLAGGNGTDTQYF. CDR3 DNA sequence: TGTTACCAGAAGCTGGCGGGAGGTAACGGCACAGATACGCAGTATTTT.

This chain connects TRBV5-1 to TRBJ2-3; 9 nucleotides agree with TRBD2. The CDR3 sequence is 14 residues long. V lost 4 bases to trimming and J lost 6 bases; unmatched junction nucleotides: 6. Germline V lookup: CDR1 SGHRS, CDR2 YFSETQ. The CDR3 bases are TGCGCCAGCAGCGCGGGACTAGCTAGTGATACGCAGTATTTT. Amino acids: CASSAGLASDTQYF. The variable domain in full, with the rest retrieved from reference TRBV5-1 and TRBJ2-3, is KAGVTQTPRYLIKTRGQQVTLSCSPISGHRSVSWYQQTPGQGLQFLFEYFSETQRNKGNFPGRFSGRQFSNSRSEMNVSTLELGDSALYLCASSAGLASDTQYFGPGTRLTVL.

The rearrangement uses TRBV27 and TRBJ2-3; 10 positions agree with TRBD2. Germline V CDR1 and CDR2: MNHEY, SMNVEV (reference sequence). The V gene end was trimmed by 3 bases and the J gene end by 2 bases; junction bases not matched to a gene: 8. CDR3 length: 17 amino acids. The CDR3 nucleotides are TGTGCCAGCAGTTTCCCGACTAGCGGGTCTCACACAGATACGCAGTATTTT. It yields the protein CASSFPTSGSHTDTQYF.

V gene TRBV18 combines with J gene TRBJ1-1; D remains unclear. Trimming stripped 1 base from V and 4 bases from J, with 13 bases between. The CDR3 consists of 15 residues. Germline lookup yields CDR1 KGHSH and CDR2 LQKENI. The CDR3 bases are TGTGCCAGCTCACCACAAGACCTGGGAAGCACTGAAGCTTTCTTT. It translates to CASSPQDLGSTEAFF.

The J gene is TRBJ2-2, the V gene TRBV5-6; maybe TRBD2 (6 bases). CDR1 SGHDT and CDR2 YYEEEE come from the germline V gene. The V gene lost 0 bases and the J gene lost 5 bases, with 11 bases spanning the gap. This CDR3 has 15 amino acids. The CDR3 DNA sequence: TGTGCCAGCAGCTTGGGACTAGTATGGACCGGGGAGCTGTTTTTT. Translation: CASSLGLVWTGELFF.

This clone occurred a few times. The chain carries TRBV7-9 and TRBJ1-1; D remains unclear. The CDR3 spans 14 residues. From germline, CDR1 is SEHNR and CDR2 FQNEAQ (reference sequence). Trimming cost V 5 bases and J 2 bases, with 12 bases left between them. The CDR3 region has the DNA TGTGCCAGCAGCCCAAGCTCCGTAAACACTGAAGCTTTCTTT. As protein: CASSPSSVNTEAFF.

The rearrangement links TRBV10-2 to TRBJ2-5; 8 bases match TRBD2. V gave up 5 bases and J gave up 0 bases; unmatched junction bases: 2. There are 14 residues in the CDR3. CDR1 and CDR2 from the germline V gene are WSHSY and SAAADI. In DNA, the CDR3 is TGCGCCAGCAGTCATAGCGGGGACCAAGAGACCCAGTACTTC. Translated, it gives CASSHSGDQETQYF.

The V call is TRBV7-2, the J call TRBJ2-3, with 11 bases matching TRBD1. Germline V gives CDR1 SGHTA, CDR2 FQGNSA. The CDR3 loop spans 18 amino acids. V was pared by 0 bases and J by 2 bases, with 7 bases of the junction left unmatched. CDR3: CASSLAWGQGGLTDTQYF. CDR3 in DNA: TGTGCCAGCAGCTTAGCTTGGGGACAGGGGGGTCTCACAGATACGCAGTATTTT.